A selection of T cell receptor beta chains follows, all from one sample in a study of OX40 agonist ivuxolimab in advanced cancers. The table came from immunoSEQ multiplex PCR; TCRdb's copy has only in-frame clones and leaves some out. The data show about 76,000 clones, about 87% seen once. Material: CD4+ or CD8+ T cells sorted from blood, obtained in a trial of the OX40 agonist ivuxolimab. The receptors shown here come from an adult with an advanced solid tumor such as melanoma, head and neck, liver or kidney cancer. Each CDR3 is given with its conserved first and last residue. D genes are given only for firm matches. Size values are once, few and many counts, or a class for expanded clones, and some rows have none.

V	D	J	length	size	CDR3	DNA
TRBV27	.	TRBJ1-6	14	.	CASSPDHQLSPLHF	TGTGCCAGCAGTCCCGACCACCAACTTTCACCCCTCCACTTT
TRBV6-1	.	TRBJ1-3	13	.	CASLRTSGNTIYF	TGTGCCAGCCTCAGGACCTCTGGAAACACCATATATTTT
TRBV5-4	.	TRBJ1-3	12	.	CASSLDGNTIYF	TGTGCCAGCAGCTTAGACGGAAACACCATATATTTT
TRBV6-5	.	TRBJ1-5	13	once	CASSPYRNQPQHF	TGTGCCAGCAGCCCCTACAGGAATCAGCCCCAGCATTTT
TRBV7-2	TRBD1	TRBJ1-2	16	.	CASSRDRAAHIYGYTF	TGTGCCAGCAGCCGGGACAGGGCCGCTCATATCTATGGCTACACCTTC
TRBV18	TRBD1	TRBJ1-5	16	once	CASSPTGAPFNQPQHF	TGTGCCAGCTCGCCGACAGGGGCCCCATTTAATCAGCCCCAGCATTTT
TRBV6-4	TRBD2	TRBJ2-7	19	.	CASSDSPSGGAAFSYEQYF	TGTGCCAGCAGTGACTCTCCTAGCGGGGGGGCCGCGTTCTCCTACGAGCAGTACTTC
TRBV4-1	.	TRBJ2-1	15	.	CASSQERGDYNEQFF	TGCGCCAGCAGCCAAGAGAGGGGCGATTACAATGAGCAGTTCTTC
TRBV27	.	TRBJ2-2	17	.	CASSLTFDVGNTGELFF	TGTGCCAGCAGTTTAACGTTCGACGTTGGGAACACCGGGGAGCTGTTTTTT
TRBV5-6	TRBD1	TRBJ2-1	16	.	CASSYGTGGLYNEQFF	TGTGCCAGCAGTTATGGGACAGGGGGTTTATACAATGAGCAGTTCTTC
TRBV6-5	TRBD2	TRBJ2-2	16	.	CASSYSSGGGTGELFF	TGTGCCAGCAGTTACTCCAGCGGGGGGGGAACCGGGGAGCTGTTTTTT
TRBV15	.	TRBJ1-4	15	.	CATSRDTRGDEKLFF	TGTGCCACCAGCAGAGATACGAGGGGGGATGAAAAACTGTTTTTT
TRBV10-3	.	TRBJ1-2	15	.	CAISESDRLNYGYTF	TGTGCCATCAGTGAATCAGACAGGCTGAACTATGGCTACACCTTC
TRBV7-2	.	TRBJ2-4	14	.	CASSLTGSKNIQYF	TGTGCCAGCAGCTTAACTGGGTCCAAAAACATTCAGTACTTC
TRBV2	.	TRBJ1-2	15	.	CASSETRGRNYGYTF	TGTGCCAGCAGTGAAACTAGGGGCAGAAACTATGGCTACACCTTC
TRBV10-3	.	TRBJ2-6	18	.	CAIPREGGLASGANVLTF	TGTGCCATCCCTAGAGAGGGGGGCCTGGCCTCTGGGGCCAACGTCCTGACTTTC
TRBV6-1	.	TRBJ2-3	15	.	CASSAVGDNTDTQYF	TGTGCCAGCAGTGCTGTGGGGGACAACACAGATACGCAGTATTTT
TRBV19	.	TRBJ1-5	16	.	CASSTSPGDSNQPQHF	TGTGCCAGTAGTACCTCCCCCGGAGATAGCAATCAGCCCCAGCATTTT
TRBV28	TRBD1	TRBJ1-2	17	.	CASSQRATGGASNGYTF	TGTGCCAGCAGTCAGCGGGCTACAGGGGGCGCGTCTAATGGCTACACCTTC
TRBV19	TRBD2	TRBJ2-5	13	.	CASRRGGRETQYF	TGTGCCAGTAGACGGGGGGGCCGGGAGACCCAGTACTTC
TRBV19	.	TRBJ2-7	13	.	CASSITGTYEQYF	TGTGCCAGTAGTATAACAGGAACCTACGAGCAGTACTTC
TRBV19	.	TRBJ1-1	15	.	CASSPRSTGGTEAFF	TGTGCCAGTAGTCCCCGGAGTACGGGGGGCACTGAAGCTTTCTTT
TRBV30	.	TRBJ2-7	12	.	CAWSPSRSEQYF	TGTGCCTGGAGCCCGAGTAGGTCCGAGCAGTACTTC
TRBV9	.	TRBJ2-1	15	.	CASSVWGGLHNEQFF	TGTGCCAGCAGCGTATGGGGGGGCCTCCACAATGAGCAGTTCTTC
TRBV11-2	.	TRBJ2-7	13	.	CASSLDPGLEQYF	TGTGCCAGCAGCTTAGATCCCGGGCTCGAGCAGTACTTC
TRBV6-4	.	TRBJ2-3	17	.	CASSDPGSSKSTDTQYF	TGTGCCAGCAGTGACCCGGGTAGCAGCAAATCCACAGATACGCAGTATTTT
TRBV7-2	.	TRBJ2-5	15	few	CASSLGLGEQETQYF	TGTGCCAGCAGCTTAGGTCTCGGTGAGCAAGAGACCCAGTACTTC
TRBV9	.	TRBJ2-1	16	.	CASSPRREFSYNEQFF	TGTGCCAGCAGCCCCAGACGGGAGTTCTCCTACAATGAGCAGTTCTTC
TRBV29-1	.	TRBJ2-3	14	.	CSAEKATSTDTQYF	TGCAGCGCCGAAAAGGCAACCAGCACAGATACGCAGTATTTT
TRBV27	.	TRBJ1-2	15	.	CASSSRHEIVSGYTF	TGTGCCAGCAGTTCCAGGCACGAGATTGTGAGCGGCTACACCTTC
TRBV6-5	.	TRBJ1-1	14	.	CASSYSIRDTEAFF	TGTGCCAGCAGTTACTCGATACGGGACACTGAAGCTTTCTTT
TRBV18	.	TRBJ1-1	15	.	CASSPLWVQGGEAFF	TGTGCCAGCTCACCCCTGTGGGTACAGGGCGGTGAAGCTTTCTTT
TRBV10-3	.	TRBJ1-1	12	.	CAIGRGNTEAFF	TGTGCCATAGGAAGAGGGAACACTGAAGCTTTCTTT
TRBV28	.	TRBJ1-4	18	.	CASSPIRESTRTNEKLFF	TGTGCCAGCAGTCCCATCCGGGAGTCGACGAGGACTAATGAAAAACTGTTTTTT
TRBV4-1	.	TRBJ1-1	13	.	CASSRDRDTEAFF	TGCGCCAGCAGCCGAGATCGCGACACTGAAGCTTTCTTT
TRBV5-6	.	TRBJ2-3	16	.	CASSYPTGSGTDTQYF	TGTGCCAGCAGCTACCCAACAGGGTCGGGGACAGATACGCAGTATTTT
TRBV30	.	TRBJ1-1	11	few	CACAEGTEAFF	TGTGCCTGTGCGGAGGGCACTGAAGCTTTCTTT
TRBV2	.	TRBJ2-2	13	.	CASISITAGELFF	TGTGCCAGCATTTCGATTACGGCCGGGGAGCTGTTTTTT
TRBV28	.	TRBJ1-1	14	once	CASSLGPKNTEAFF	TGTGCCAGCAGTTTAGGTCCAAAGAACACTGAAGCTTTCTTT
TRBV2	.	TRBJ2-2	15	.	CASINSGQKNGELFF	TGTGCCAGCATTAACTCAGGACAGAAAAACGGGGAGCTGTTTTTT
TRBV11-2	.	TRBJ2-3	15	.	CASSLEIISTDTQYF	TGTGCCAGCAGCTTAGAGATCATTAGCACAGATACGCAGTATTTT
TRBV27	.	TRBJ1-2	13	.	CASSLRVGYGYTF	TGTGCCAGCAGCTTGCGGGTAGGCTATGGCTACACCTTC
TRBV9	.	TRBJ2-5	14	.	CASSRGGDQETQYF	TGTGCCAGCAGCCGGGGCGGGGACCAAGAGACCCAGTACTTC
TRBV7-9	.	TRBJ1-1	13	.	CASSFRMNTEAFF	TGTGCCAGCAGCTTCCGCATGAACACTGAAGCTTTCTTT
TRBV5-1	.	TRBJ2-3	15	once	CASRAKDRSTDTQYF	TGCGCCAGCAGGGCTAAGGACCGTAGCACAGATACGCAGTATTTT
TRBV7-2	.	TRBJ2-5	16	.	CASSLVSGQGRETQYF	TGTGCCAGCAGCTTAGTATCAGGTCAGGGGAGAGAGACCCAGTACTTC
TRBV10-2	.	TRBJ2-7	13	few	CASSESMGAKQYF	TGCGCCAGCAGTGAGTCGATGGGGGCCAAGCAGTACTTC
TRBV19	TRBD1	TRBJ1-1	15	.	CASSIAGTGDTEAFF	TGTGCCAGTAGTATAGCTGGGACAGGGGACACTGAAGCTTTCTTT
TRBV7-3	.	TRBJ2-3	13	.	CASSLGYTDTQYF	TGTGCCAGCAGCCTCGGATACACAGATACGCAGTATTTT
TRBV19	.	TRBJ2-7	15	.	CASSTFGPDDDEQYF	TGTGCCAGTAGTACGTTCGGACCGGATGACGACGAGCAGTACTTC
TRBV7-7	.	TRBJ1-1	13	once	CASSFRTNTEAFF	TGTGCCAGCAGCTTCAGGACGAACACTGAAGCTTTCTTT
TRBV2	TRBD1	TRBJ1-5	16	.	CASSGGTGGWDQPQHF	TGTGCCAGCAGTGGGGGGACAGGGGGCTGGGATCAGCCCCAGCATTTT
TRBV29-1	.	TRBJ2-5	12	.	CSVAVGQETQYF	TGCAGCGTGGCAGTGGGACAAGAGACCCAGTACTTC
TRBV7-2	TRBD2	TRBJ2-3	18	few	CASSLERGGPRNTDTQYF	TGTGCCAGCAGCTTAGAACGGGGGGGACCTAGAAACACAGATACGCAGTATTTT